The T cell receptor (beta chain) under discussion was sequenced for a study of post-analysis software for immune sequencing data. Study-level background: Recorded subtypes: relapsing-remitting, secondary progressive, progressive-relapsing; some patients unannotated.

Unique molecular identifiers tagged the TCR beta cDNA libraries. Out of roughly 0.95 to 11 million T cells, some 500,000 cDNA molecules were generated. TCRdb re-analysed the PCR reads in MiXCR, keeping a single row per CDR3 protein. The sample contains about 200,000 distinct CDR3 sequences, roughly 30% of which appear only once. Findings of the study overall: Normalized Chao1 diversity was significantly lower in multiple sclerosis patients than in controls. Strong co-clustering by F measure linked samples that shared a preparation batch.

This clonotype was observed many times. Its antigen is undetermined. The clonotype comes from a girl aged 2-17 years with multiple sclerosis. Source material: blood.

CDR3 sequence reads: CAWSSGDYNEQFF. The DNA of the CDR3 is TGTGCCTGGAGTTCCGGGGACTACAATGAGCAGTTCTTC. The chain joins TRBV30 to TRBJ2-1; tentative D call: TRBD2 (5 bases). V was shortened by 2 bases and J by 3 bases, with 8 bases between the two germline ends. CDR1 is GTSNPN, CDR2 SVGIG, per germline (reference sequence). The CDR3 is made up of 13 amino acids.